The clone carrying this TCR beta chain was seen only a few times. Its target is not known. This sample is part of a study of T cell repertoires in cytomegalovirus infection. Study-wide findings and caveats: There were HLA-C-restricted CMV-specific TCR beta clonotypes dominating the ex vivo response.

TCRdb re-called the reads with MiXCR, one entry per CDR3 protein. In the table there are a few hundred thousand distinct CDR3 sequences, 40% of which are singletons. This TCR was sampled from a human donor in good health (CMV status not recorded). Some clones in this sample may be carry-over from other donors' samples. The source was cultured PBMCs, collected from culture after CMV antigen stimulation.

CDR3 in DNA: TGTGCCATAGCCCGGAATAGCAATCAGCCCCAGCATTTT. Translating gives CAIARNSNQPQHF. The V and J genes are TRBV10-3 and TRBJ1-5, with no clear D. Trimming shortened V by 9 bases and J by 0 bases, and 9 bases separated the two germline ends. CDR1 and CDR2 from the germline V gene are ENHRY and SYGVKD. This CDR3 has 13 amino acids.